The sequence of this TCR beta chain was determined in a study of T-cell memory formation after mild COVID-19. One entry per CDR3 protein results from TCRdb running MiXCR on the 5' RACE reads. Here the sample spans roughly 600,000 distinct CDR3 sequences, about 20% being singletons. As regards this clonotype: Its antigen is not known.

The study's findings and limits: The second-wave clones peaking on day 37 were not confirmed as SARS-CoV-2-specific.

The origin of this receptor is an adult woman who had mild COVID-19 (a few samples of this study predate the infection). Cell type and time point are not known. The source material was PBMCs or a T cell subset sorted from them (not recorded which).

CDR3 bases: TGTGCCAGCAGGGACGTCGCCTACAATGAGCAGTTCTTC. This encodes CASRDVAYNEQFF. The gene calls are TRBV2 and TRBJ2-1, with D unresolved. Trimming shortened V by 6 bases and J by 2 bases, and 8 bases separated the two germline ends. Germline loops: CDR1 SNHLY, CDR2 FYNNEI. The CDR3 is 13 amino acids.